The 27 T cell receptor beta chains below were found in one sample sequenced in a study of T cell responses to AZD1222 COVID-19 vaccine (dated by TCRdb to about 2021). The method behind the library was the immunoSEQ multiplex PCR assay. Held by TCRdb, this immuneACCESS table contains in-frame sequences only and omits some clones. Under half of the omission traces to an unresolved V gene where checked; the cause of the rest is unknown. This sample has more than 150,000 clones in its table, and roughly 91% of those were observed once. Jointly, the top ten make up roughly 1.9% of the sample. Interpreted using the paper, the time point label stands for: about 28 days (+/-7) after the second vaccine dose. The starting material was peripheral blood, obtained 28 days after the second AZD1222 dose. The receptors originated from an adult who received the AZD1222 COVID-19 vaccine.

This chain uses TRBV19 with TRBJ2-4, with D perhaps TRBD1 (6 bases). V dropped 3 bases and J dropped 9 bases, with 12 bases sitting between them. Germline assignment: CDR1 LNHDA and CDR2 SQIVND (reference sequence). There are 13 residues in the CDR3. This CDR3 is CASSMRGSSIQYF. CDR3 in DNA: TGTGCCAGTAGTATGAGGGGGTCATCCATTCAGTACTTC.

The J gene is TRBJ1-2, the V gene TRBV7-8; TRBD1 might be the D (5 bases). V was trimmed by 5 bases and J by 3 bases, leaving 13 bases between them. This CDR3 spans 14 amino acids. In germline, CDR1 is SGHVS, CDR2 FQNEAQ. The CDR3 nucleotides are TGTGCCAGCAGCAGCCCTTTGGGGGACTATGGCTACACCTTC. Protein: CASSSPLGDYGYTF.

This clone was counted a single time. V gene TRBV18 combines with J gene TRBJ2-7; D is possibly TRBD1 (5 bases). Between the trimmed V and J ends, which lost 6 bases and 2 bases, there was a span of 23 bases. The CDR3 totals 17 residues. Germline-derived CDR1 and CDR2 are KGHSH and LQKENI. The CDR3 loop is CASSPPVTALLTYEQYF. CDR3 in DNA: TGTGCCAGCTCCCCCCCCGTGACAGCGCTGTTAACCTACGAGCAGTACTTC.

This clone has a single count. The V call is TRBV18, the J call TRBJ2-2, with a weak D call TRBD1 (5 bases). The germline V and J ends were trimmed by 6 bases and 4 bases, with 18 bases remaining between them. The CDR3 is 16 amino acids. Germline V gene data show CDR1 as KGHSH and CDR2 as LQKENI. CDR3 sequence (DNA): TGTGCCAGCTCCACGGGCTTGGCAGGGTCCACCGGGGAGCTGTTTTTT. The encoded protein is CASSTGLAGSTGELFF.

This rearrangement joins TRBV7-3 to TRBJ1-6, with D perhaps TRBD1 (5 bases). The length of the CDR3 is 14 residues. Germline loops: CDR1 SGHTA, CDR2 FQGTGA. Trimming removed 3 bases at V and 6 bases at J, with 9 bases between. The CDR3 reads CASSFGTANSPLHF. The CDR3 DNA reads as TGTGCCAGCAGCTTTGGGACGGCTAATTCACCCCTCCACTTT.

The chain is built from TRBV7-9 and TRBJ2-3, with D perhaps matching TRBD2 (5 bases). V was shortened by 5 bases and J by 5 bases, with 17 bases between the two germline ends. The CDR3 contains 15 residues. Germline loops: CDR1 SEHNR, CDR2 FQNEAQ (reference sequence). This chain's CDR3 is CASSPPRGLKDTQYF. CDR3 nucleotide sequence: TGTGCCAGCAGCCCTCCCCGGGGTCTCAAAGATACGCAGTATTTT.

The CDR3 region is CASSLRTEAFF. CDR3 sequence (DNA): TGTGCCAGCAGTTTACGGACTGAAGCTTTCTTT. J is TRBJ1-1 and V is TRBV12-3 or TRBV12-4; D gene unclear. There are 11 residues in the CDR3. The V gene lost 2 bases and the J gene lost 5 bases, with 3 bases spanning the gap.

The rearrangement uses TRBV9 and TRBJ1-2, with TRBD1 as a possible D gene (6 bases). The germline CDR1 and CDR2 sequences are SGDLS and YYNGEE. The CDR3 sequence is 15 residues long. The V and J ends lost 4 bases and 4 bases respectively, with 17 bases between them. The CDR3 protein is CASSSQGQALYGYTF. The DNA for the CDR3 is TGTGCCAGCAGCTCCCAGGGGCAGGCCCTCTATGGCTACACCTTC.

This clone appeared a single time. The rearrangement uses TRBV6-5 and TRBJ1-5; no definite D call. V was clipped by 0 bases and J by 3 bases, with 9 bases between them. Germline lookup yields CDR1 MNHEY and CDR2 SVGAGI. This CDR3 has 15 residues. The CDR3 sequence: CASSYSAKPNQPQHF. DNA of the CDR3: TGTGCCAGCAGTTACTCTGCCAAGCCCAATCAGCCCCAGCATTTT.

The rearrangement joins TRBV10-1 to TRBJ1-1; maybe TRBD1 (6 bases). V was trimmed by 3 bases and J by 1 base, leaving 9 bases between them. CDR1 and CDR2 (germline): WNHNN, SYGVQD (reference sequence). This CDR3 spans 14 amino acids. The chain's CDR3 is CASSEGQPNTEAFF. The CDR3 DNA reads as TGCGCCAGCAGTGAAGGACAGCCGAACACTGAAGCTTTCTTT.

The rearrangement uses TRBV7-3 and TRBJ1-2; maybe TRBD1 (6 bases). The ends were cut back, 2 bases at V and 8 bases at J, with 12 bases in the middle. The CDR3 sequence is 13 residues long. Germline CDR1 is SGHTA and CDR2 is FQGTGA. This chain's CDR3 is CASSLRGGRGYTF. The CDR3 coding sequence is TGTGCCAGCAGCTTACGAGGGGGTAGGGGCTACACCTTC.

The V and J genes are TRBV9 and TRBJ1-2; 10 bases are shared with TRBD1. Germline CDR1 is SGDLS and CDR2 is YYNGEE. J lost 3 bases, V lost 3 bases, and 5 bases had no gene match. The CDR3 has 15 amino acids. Here the CDR3 reads CASSASDRGHYGYTF. In DNA, the CDR3 is TGTGCCAGCAGCGCCTCCGACAGGGGGCACTATGGCTACACCTTC.

The chain joins TRBV2 to TRBJ2-7, with D perhaps matching TRBD1 (5 bases). The germline gives CDR1 SNHLY, CDR2 FYNNEI. CDR3 size: 13 residues. Between the trimmed V and J ends, which lost 9 bases and 5 bases, there was a span of 17 bases. The CDR3 is CASQLQGGDEQYF. DNA of the CDR3: TGTGCCAGTCAACTTCAGGGTGGGGACGAGCAGTACTTC.

CDR3 sequence reads: CASSPRTGEDTQYF. DNA of the CDR3: TGTGCCAGCAGCCCCCGGACAGGAGAAGATACGCAGTATTTT. The chain recombines TRBV9 with TRBJ2-3, with 7 nucleotides matching TRBD1. The V gene's germline CDR1 is SGDLS and CDR2 YYNGEE. V dropped 4 bases and J dropped 5; count of bases not matched to a gene: 7. The CDR3 has 14 amino acids.

The J gene is TRBJ2-7, the V gene TRBV3-1 (or the pseudogene TRBV3-2); TRBD2 agrees at 8 bases. V was clipped by 3 bases and J by 0 bases; unmatched bases: 4. The CDR3 contains 15 residues. The germline CDR1 and CDR2 sequences are LGHDT and YNNKEL (reference sequence). The CDR3 region is CASSQIAGTSYEQYF. In DNA, the CDR3 is TGTGCCAGCAGCCAGATAGCGGGAACCTCCTACGAGCAGTACTTC.

As regards this clone: The junction and the germline gene differ at one end; a read error may be behind it. The chain links TRBV24-1 to TRBJ2-2; D call uncertain. CDR1 KGHDR and CDR2 SFDVKD come from the germline V gene. This CDR3 comprises 13 residues. This CDR3 reads CAISDDYTGELFF. The CDR3 coding sequence is TGTGCCATCAGTGACGATTACACCGGGGAGCTGTTTTTT.

This sequence joins TRBV6-5 and TRBJ1-6; the D gene is possibly TRBD1 (5 bases). Germline CDR1 is MNHEY and CDR2 is SVGAGI. V shed 6 bases and J shed 4 bases, with 13 bases lying between them. CDR3 size: 15 residues. The CDR3 reads CASRLGPAYNSPLHF. The CDR3 DNA follows: TGTGCCAGCAGATTGGGACCAGCTTATAATTCACCCCTCCACTTT.

This rearrangement joins TRBV18 to TRBJ1-2, with 7 positions matching TRBD1. Germline CDR1 is KGHSH and CDR2 is LQKENI. With 0 bases clipped from V and 8 bases from J, the junction kept 12 bases outside the gene matches. The CDR3 is 16 amino acids. The DNA for the CDR3 is TGTGCCAGCTCACCACCCTCGGCCGAGGGGGCGGGAGGCTACACCTTC. Encoded protein: CASSPPSAEGAGGYTF.

V gene TRBV18 combines with J gene TRBJ1-6; 7 bases fit TRBD1. The V gene's germline CDR1 is KGHSH and CDR2 LQKENI. Losses at the gene ends were 3 bases for V and 5 bases for J; bases not matched to a gene: 7. The CDR3 runs to 16 residues. DNA of the CDR3: TGTGCCAGCTCACCGGGACAGCAAGAAGATAATTCACCCCTCCACTTT. This gives the protein CASSPGQQEDNSPLHF.

This clone was found a few times. This sample includes further DNA sequences coding for the same CDR3. This rearrangement joins TRBV5-1 to TRBJ1-2; D remains ambiguous. The CDR3 loop spans 14 amino acids. From germline, CDR1 is SGHRS and CDR2 YFSETQ. Trimming stripped 4 bases from V and 4 bases from J, with 14 bases between. The DNA of the CDR3 is TGCGCCAGCAGCCCTCCGTCAGGTCGCTATGGCTACACCTTC. It specifies CASSPPSGRYGYTF.

V usage is TRBV6-9 and J usage is TRBJ2-7; TRBD1 agrees at 7 bases. V lost 4 bases and J lost 3; bases outside the gene matches: 9. Germline CDR1 and CDR2: MNHGY and SVAAGI. There are 15 residues in the CDR3. CDR3: CASSSRPGQVYEQYF. DNA for the CDR3: TGTGCCAGCAGTTCCCGACCAGGACAGGTCTACGAGCAGTACTTC.

V and J are TRBV19 and TRBJ2-3; 10 bases fit TRBD1. The CDR3 has 16 amino acids. After removal of 6 bases from V and 4 bases from J, the junction contained 10 bases not matched to a gene. Germline V CDR1 and CDR2: LNHDA, SQIVND (reference sequence). The CDR3 DNA reads as TGTGCCAGTAGCCCGAGGACAGGGGGGTTCTCAGATACGCAGTATTTT. Translating it yields CASSPRTGGFSDTQYF.

The rearrangement uses TRBV6-1 and TRBJ2-2; perhaps TRBD1 as D (5 bases). Germline CDR1 is MNHNS and CDR2 is SASEGT. This CDR3 comprises 12 residues. Trimming took 1 base from V and 9 from J, leaving 6 bases between them. The CDR3: CASSEGGWELFF. The CDR3, as DNA: TGTGCCAGCAGTGAAGGGGGCTGGGAGCTGTTTTTT.

The genes are TRBV6-5 and TRBJ2-7, with D possibly called TRBD1 or TRBD2 (5 bases each). V lost 7 bases, J lost 2 bases, and 15 bases lay in between. Germline V gene data show CDR1 as MNHEY and CDR2 as SVGAGI. The CDR3 consists of 14 residues. CDR3 protein: CASNERDGPYEQYF. In nucleotides, the CDR3 is TGTGCCAGCAACGAAAGGGACGGCCCCTACGAGCAGTACTTC.

This clone appeared a single time. The DNA of the CDR3 is TGTGCCAGCTTTAGGACAGGGGCTCGTCACAATGAGCAGTTCTTC. Its protein product is CASFRTGARHNEQFF. The J gene is TRBJ2-1, the V gene TRBV6-5; 9 bases line up with TRBD1. V dropped 8 bases and J dropped 5; count of bases not matched to a gene: 10. The CDR3 is made up of 15 amino acids. Germline loops: CDR1 MNHEY, CDR2 SVGAGI.

The rearrangement uses TRBV7-8 and TRBJ2-1; 7 bases are shared with TRBD2. Germline V CDR1 and CDR2: SGHVS, FQNEAQ. Trimming took 2 bases from V and 4 from J; bases not matched to a gene: 11. The CDR3 covers 17 residues. CDR3 in DNA: TGTGCCAGCAGCTTAATATCCTGGCTAGCGGCGTACAATGAGCAGTTCTTC. Residues: CASSLISWLAAYNEQFF.

The chain links TRBV19 to TRBJ1-6; 10 bases are shared with TRBD1. The CDR3 contains 14 residues. The trim removed 5 bases at V and 10 bases at J, leaving 5 bases unmatched. Germline CDR1 LNHDA, CDR2 SQIVND (reference sequence). CDR3: CASSAGTGVSPLHF. CDR3 DNA sequence: TGTGCCAGTAGTGCTGGGACAGGGGTGTCACCCCTCCACTTT.